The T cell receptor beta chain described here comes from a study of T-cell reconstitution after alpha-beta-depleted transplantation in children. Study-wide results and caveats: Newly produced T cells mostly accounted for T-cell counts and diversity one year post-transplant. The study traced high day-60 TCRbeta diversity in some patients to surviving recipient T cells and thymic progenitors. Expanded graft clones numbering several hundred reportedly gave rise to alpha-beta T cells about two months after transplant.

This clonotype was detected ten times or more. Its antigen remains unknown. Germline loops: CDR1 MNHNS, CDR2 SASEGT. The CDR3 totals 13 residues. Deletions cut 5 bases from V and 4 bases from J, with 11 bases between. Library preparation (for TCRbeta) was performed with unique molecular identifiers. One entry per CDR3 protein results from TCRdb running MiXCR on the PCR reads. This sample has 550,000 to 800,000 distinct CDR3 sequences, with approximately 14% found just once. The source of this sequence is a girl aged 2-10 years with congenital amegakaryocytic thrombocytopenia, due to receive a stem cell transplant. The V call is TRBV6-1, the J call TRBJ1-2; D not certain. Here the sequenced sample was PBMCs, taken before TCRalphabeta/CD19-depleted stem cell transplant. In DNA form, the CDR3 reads TGTGCCAGCAGTCCCCGAGGGCCCTATGGCTACACCTTC. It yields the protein CASSPRGPYGYTF.